What follows is one TCR beta chain and its context. This record belongs to a study of T cell changes during pregnancy in multiple sclerosis. Clones were sequenced by immunoSEQ multiplex PCR, and TCRdb holds only the in-frame ones, with some missing. The top ten hold 0.36% of the sample, which has 55,000 to 70,000 clones, roughly 95% seen once. The sample here was CD4+ T cells from peripheral blood mononuclear cells, taken before pregnancy. This clonotype was obtained from a female donor with multiple sclerosis, enrolled in a pregnancy study.

This CDR3 is CASMTSGSTDTQYF. The CDR3, as DNA: TGTGCCAGCATGACGAGCGGGAGCACAGATACGCAGTATTTT. The J gene is TRBJ2-3, the V gene TRBV5-4; a possible D gene is TRBD2 (6 bases). Germline assignment: CDR1 SGHNT and CDR2 YYREEE (reference sequence). The CDR3 is made up of 14 amino acids. V was trimmed by 6 bases and J by 0 bases, leaving 11 bases between them.